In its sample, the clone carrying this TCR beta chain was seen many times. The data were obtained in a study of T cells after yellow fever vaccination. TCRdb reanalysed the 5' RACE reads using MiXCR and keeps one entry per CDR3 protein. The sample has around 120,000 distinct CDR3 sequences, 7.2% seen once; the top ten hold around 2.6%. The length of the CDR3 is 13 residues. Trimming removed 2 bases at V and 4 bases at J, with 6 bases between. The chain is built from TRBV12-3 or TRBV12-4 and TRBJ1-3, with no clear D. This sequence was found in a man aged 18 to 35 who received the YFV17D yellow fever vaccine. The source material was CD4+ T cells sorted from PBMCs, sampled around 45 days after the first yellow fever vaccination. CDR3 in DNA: TGTGCCAGCAGTTTACCCGAAGGAAACACCATATATTTT. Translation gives CASSLPEGNTIYF.